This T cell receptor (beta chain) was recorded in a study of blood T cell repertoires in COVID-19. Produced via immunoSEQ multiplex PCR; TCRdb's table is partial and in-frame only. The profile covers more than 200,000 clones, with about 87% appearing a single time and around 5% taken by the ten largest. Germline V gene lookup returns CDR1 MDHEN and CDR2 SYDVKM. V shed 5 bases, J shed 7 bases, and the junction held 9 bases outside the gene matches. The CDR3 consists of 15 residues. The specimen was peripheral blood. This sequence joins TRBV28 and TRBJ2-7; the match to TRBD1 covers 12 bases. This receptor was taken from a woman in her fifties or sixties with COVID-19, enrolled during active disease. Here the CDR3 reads CASSVPGQGAREQYF. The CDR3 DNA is TGTGCCAGCAGTGTACCGGGACAGGGGGCGCGAGAGCAGTACTTC.